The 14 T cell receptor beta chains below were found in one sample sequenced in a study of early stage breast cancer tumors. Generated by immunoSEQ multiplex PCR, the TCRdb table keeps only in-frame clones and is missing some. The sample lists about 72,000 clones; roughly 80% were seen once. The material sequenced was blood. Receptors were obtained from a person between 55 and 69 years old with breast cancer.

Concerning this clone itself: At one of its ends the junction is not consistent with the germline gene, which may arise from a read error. CDR3 bases: TGTGCTAGCAGCCCTGACAACTACAATGAGCAGTTCTTC. Translated, it gives CASSPDNYNEQFF. The V gene is TRBV7-7, the J gene TRBJ2-1; no clear D. Germline V gene data show CDR1 as SSHAT and CDR2 as FNYEAQ (reference sequence). The CDR3 is 13 amino acids.

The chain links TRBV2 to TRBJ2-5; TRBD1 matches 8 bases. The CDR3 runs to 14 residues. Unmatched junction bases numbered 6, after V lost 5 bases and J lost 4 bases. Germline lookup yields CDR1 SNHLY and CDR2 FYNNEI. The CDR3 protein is CASSKQGGGETQYF. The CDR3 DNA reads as TGTGCCAGCAGTAAACAGGGGGGAGGAGAGACCCAGTACTTC.

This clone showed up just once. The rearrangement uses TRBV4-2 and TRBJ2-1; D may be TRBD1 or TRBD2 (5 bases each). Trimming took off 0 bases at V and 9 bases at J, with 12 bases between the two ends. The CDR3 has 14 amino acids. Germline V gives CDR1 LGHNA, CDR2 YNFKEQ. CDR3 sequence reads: CASSQEGTPGEQFF. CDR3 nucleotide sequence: TGTGCCAGCAGCCAAGAAGGGACCCCTGGTGAGCAGTTCTTC.

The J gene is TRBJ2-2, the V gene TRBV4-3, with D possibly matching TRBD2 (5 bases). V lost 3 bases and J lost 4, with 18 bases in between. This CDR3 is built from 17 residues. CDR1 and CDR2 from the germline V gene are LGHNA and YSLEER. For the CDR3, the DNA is TGCGCCAGCAGCCATGGCGGGTTGGGCCGACCCACCGGGGAGCTGTTTTTT. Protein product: CASSHGGLGRPTGELFF.

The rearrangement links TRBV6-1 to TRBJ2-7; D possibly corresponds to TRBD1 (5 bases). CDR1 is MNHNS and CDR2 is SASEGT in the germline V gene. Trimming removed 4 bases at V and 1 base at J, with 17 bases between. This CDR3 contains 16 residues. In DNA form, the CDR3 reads TGTGCCAGCAGTGGACCTCCCGACAGCTTTTCCTACGAGCAGTACTTC. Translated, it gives CASSGPPDSFSYEQYF.

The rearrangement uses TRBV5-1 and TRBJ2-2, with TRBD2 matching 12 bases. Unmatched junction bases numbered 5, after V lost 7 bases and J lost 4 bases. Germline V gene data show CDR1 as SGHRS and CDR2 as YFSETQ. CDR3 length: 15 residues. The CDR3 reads CASRLAGDATGELFF. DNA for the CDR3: TGCGCCAGCCGACTAGCGGGAGATGCCACCGGGGAGCTGTTTTTT.

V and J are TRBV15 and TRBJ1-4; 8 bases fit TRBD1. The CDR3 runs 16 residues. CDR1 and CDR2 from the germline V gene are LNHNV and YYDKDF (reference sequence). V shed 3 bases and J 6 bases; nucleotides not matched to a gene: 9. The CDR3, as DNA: TGTGCCACCAGCAGGGGGTTAGGACAGGGCGATGAAAAACTGTTTTTT. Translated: CATSRGLGQGDEKLFF.

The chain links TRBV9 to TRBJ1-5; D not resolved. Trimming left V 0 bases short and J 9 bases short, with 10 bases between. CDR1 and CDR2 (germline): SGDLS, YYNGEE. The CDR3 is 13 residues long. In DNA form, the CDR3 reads TGTGCCAGCAGCGTAGACAGCCGGTGGCCCCAGCATTTT. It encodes CASSVDSRWPQHF.

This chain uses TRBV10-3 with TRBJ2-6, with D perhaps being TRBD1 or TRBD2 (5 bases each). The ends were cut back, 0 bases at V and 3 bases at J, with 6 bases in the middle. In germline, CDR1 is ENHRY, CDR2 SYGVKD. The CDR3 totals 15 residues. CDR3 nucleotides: TGTGCCATCAGTGAGTCGGGGGTTGGGGCCAACGTCCTGACTTTC. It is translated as CAISESGVGANVLTF.

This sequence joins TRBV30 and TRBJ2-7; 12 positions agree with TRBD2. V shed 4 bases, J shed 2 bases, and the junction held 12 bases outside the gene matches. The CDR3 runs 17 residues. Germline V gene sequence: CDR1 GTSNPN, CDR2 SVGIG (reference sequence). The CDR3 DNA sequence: TGTGCCTGGACCTCAAGGACTAGCGGGATATCCCCCTACGAGCAGTACTTC. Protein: CAWTSRTSGISPYEQYF.

The chain's CDR3 is CASSFLPGNNQPQHF. Here the CDR3 DNA reads TGCGCCAGCAGCTTTTTACCGGGGAACAATCAGCCCCAGCATTTT. The chain carries TRBV5-1 and TRBJ1-5, with no clear D. The CDR3 sequence is 15 residues long. The V gene's germline CDR1 is SGHRS and CDR2 YFSETQ. Trimming pared 2 bases from V and 3 bases from J, leaving 12 bases between.

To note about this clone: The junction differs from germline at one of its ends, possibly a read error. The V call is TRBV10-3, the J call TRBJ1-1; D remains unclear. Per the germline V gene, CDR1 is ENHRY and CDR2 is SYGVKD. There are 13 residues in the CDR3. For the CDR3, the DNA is TGTGCCATTCGGACGGGCCAGAACCCTGAAGCTTTCTTT. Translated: CAIRTGQNPEAFF.

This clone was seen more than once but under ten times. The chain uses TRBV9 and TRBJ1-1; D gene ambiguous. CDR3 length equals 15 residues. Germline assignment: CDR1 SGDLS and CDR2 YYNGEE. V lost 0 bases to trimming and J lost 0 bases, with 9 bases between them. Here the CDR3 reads CASSVEPVLNTEAFF. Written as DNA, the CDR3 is TGTGCCAGCAGCGTAGAGCCGGTATTGAACACTGAAGCTTTCTTT.

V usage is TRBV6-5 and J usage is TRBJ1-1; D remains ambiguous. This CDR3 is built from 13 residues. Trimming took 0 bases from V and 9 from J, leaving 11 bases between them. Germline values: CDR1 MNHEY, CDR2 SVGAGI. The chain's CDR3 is CASSYSTTQQAFF. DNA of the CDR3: TGTGCCAGCAGTTACTCCACAACCCAGCAAGCTTTCTTT.